Listed below are T cell receptor beta chains from one sample, sequenced in a study of Graves' ophthalmopathy and Graves' hyperthyroidism. TCRdb re-derived calls from the multiplex PCR reads in MiXCR, one entry per CDR3 protein. Of 400,000 or so distinct CDR3 sequences in the sample, over 15% were seen once. The sequenced sample consisted of peripheral blood. These receptors were collected from a woman aged 18-29 years with stable Graves' hyperthyroidism. Each CDR3 is given with its conserved first and last residue. A D gene is named only where the DNA matches it firmly. Expanded clones get a size class; other rows say once, few or many, or leave the size out.

V gene	clone size	D gene	J gene	CDR3 protein	CDR3 DNA
TRBV3-1	NA	TRBD1	TRBJ1-1	CASSRVPGTGQTEAFF	TGTGCCAGCAGCCGCGTACCCGGGACAGGCCAAACTGAAGCTTTCTTT
TRBV5-1	many	TRBD1	TRBJ2-7	CASSHSRGYEQYF	TGCGCCAGCTCCCACTCCAGGGGGTACGAGCAGTACTTC
TRBV20-1	many	NA	TRBJ2-7	CSATFGGRGEQYF	TGCAGTGCCACCTTCGGGGGAAGGGGCGAGCAGTACTTC
TRBV19	many	NA	TRBJ1-1	CASIDPPGGWVPYMNTEAFF	TGTGCCAGTATCGATCCCCCCGGGGGGTGGGTCCCTTACATGAACACTGAAGCTTTCTTT
TRBV12-3/TRBV12-4	many	NA	TRBJ1-2	CASSRSDGYTF	TGTGCCAGCAGCCGGTCTGATGGCTACACCTTC
TRBV2	NA	TRBD2	TRBJ2-4	CASSGTGTSGGYIKYF	TGTGCCAGCAGTGGGACCGGGACTAGCGGGGGGTACATTAAGTACTTC
TRBV19	many	NA	TRBJ1-6	CATQRGSSYNSPLHF	TGTGCCACCCAAAGGGGGAGCTCCTATAATTCACCCCTCCACTTT
TRBV9	NA	NA	TRBJ2-7	CASSVGGASHEQYF	TGTGCCAGCAGCGTAGGGGGGGCATCCCACGAGCAGTACTTC
TRBV11-2	many	TRBD2	TRBJ2-7	CASSSLELAGRTYEQYF	TGTGCCAGCAGTTCGCTCGAACTAGCGGGGCGCACCTACGAGCAGTACTTC
TRBV6-5	NA	NA	TRBJ2-7	CASSYGTVVPYEQYF	TGTGCCAGCAGTTACGGGACGGTAGTCCCCTACGAGCAGTACTTC
TRBV15	many	TRBD1	TRBJ1-2	CATSTGKGAGYGYTF	TGTGCCACCAGCACCGGAAAGGGGGCGGGCTATGGCTACACCTTC
TRBV25-1	many	NA	TRBJ1-1	CASSEFGREAEAFF	TGTGCCAGCAGTGAATTCGGTCGGGAAGCTGAAGCTTTCTTT
TRBV20-1	many	NA	TRBJ2-7	CSARDLRGYEQYF	TGCAGTGCTAGAGACCTCAGGGGATACGAGCAGTACTTC
TRBV5-1	many	NA	TRBJ1-5	CASSLGGSGSNQPQHF	TGCGCCAGCAGCTTGGGTGGCTCCGGGAGTAATCAGCCCCAGCATTTT
TRBV9	many	NA	TRBJ1-2	CASSGQGASNYGYTF	TGTGCCAGCAGCGGCCAGGGAGCGTCAAACTATGGCTACACCTTC
TRBV12-3/TRBV12-4	many	TRBD1	TRBJ2-7	CASRRDRIYEQYF	TGTGCCAGCAGACGGGACAGAATATACGAGCAGTACTTC
TRBV29-1	many	NA	TRBJ2-7	CSVDDTGTYEQYF	TGCAGCGTCGACGATACAGGGACCTACGAGCAGTACTTC
TRBV5-6	many	NA	TRBJ2-3	CASRAMGTDTQYF	TGTGCCAGCAGGGCGATGGGGACAGATACGCAGTATTTT
TRBV5-1	many	NA	TRBJ2-2	CASSSLPGELFF	TGCGCCAGCAGCTCATTACCCGGGGAGCTGTTTTTT
TRBV5-1	many	TRBD1	TRBJ1-1	CASSLRATGRSTEAFF	TGCGCCAGCAGCTTGAGGGCGACAGGGAGGTCCACTGAAGCTTTCTTT
TRBV20-1	many	NA	TRBJ2-2	CSAREPSLGYGGGTGELFF	TGCAGTGCTAGAGAGCCCTCCTTAGGGTATGGAGGTGGAACCGGGGAGCTGTTTTTT
TRBV3-1	NA	TRBD2	TRBJ2-2	CASSQAGLAGITGELFF	TGTGCCAGCAGCCAAGCCGGACTAGCGGGGATCACCGGGGAGCTGTTTTTT
TRBV27	many	NA	TRBJ1-5	CASSLRPGGNQPQHF	TGTGCCAGCAGTTTACGGCCAGGGGGCAATCAGCCCCAGCATTTT
TRBV24-1	many	NA	TRBJ2-5	CATSDRLPGEETQYF	TGTGCCACCAGTGATCGGCTACCTGGAGAAGAGACCCAGTACTTC
TRBV9	NA	NA	TRBJ2-2	CASSKEAGTRTGELFF	TGTGCCAGCAGCAAAGAAGCAGGGACGAGAACCGGGGAGCTGTTTTTT
TRBV18	few	TRBD1	TRBJ2-5	CASSPWGQAETQYF	TGTGCCAGCTCACCCTGGGGACAGGCGGAGACCCAGTACTTC
TRBV19	many	NA	TRBJ1-1	CASSPVSARVDTEAFF	TGTGCCAGTAGCCCAGTGTCGGCCAGGGTCGACACTGAAGCTTTCTTT
TRBV11-3	NA	TRBD1	TRBJ2-7	CASRRGQGDEQYF	TGTGCCAGCAGGCGCGGACAGGGAGACGAGCAGTACTTC
TRBV19	few	NA	TRBJ2-7	CASSIGGGLSYEQYF	TGTGCCAGTAGTATAGGCGGGGGCCTATCCTACGAGCAGTACTTC
TRBV4-1	few	NA	TRBJ2-7	CASSQVGRPYEQYF	TGCGCCAGCAGCCAAGTTGGCAGGCCCTACGAGCAGTACTTC
TRBV12-3/TRBV12-4	few	NA	TRBJ1-1	CASSLALGVGTEAFF	TGTGCCAGCAGTTTAGCGCTGGGGGTCGGCACTGAAGCTTTCTTT
TRBV18	NA	TRBD1	TRBJ1-1	CASSPSTGDIEAFF	TGTGCCAGCTCACCATCGACAGGGGATATTGAAGCTTTCTTT
TRBV6-1	NA	NA	TRBJ2-7	CASSPLGGVREQYF	TGTGCCAGCAGTCCCCTTGGAGGGGTTCGCGAGCAGTACTTC